This T cell receptor beta chain was identified during a study of shared clonotypes between healthy human individuals. Positively selected for CCR7, the CD45RO-negative cells used as naive CD8 cells excluded terminally differentiated effector memory CD45RA+ cells. A remark on this clone: Antigen: not known.

Using immunoSEQ multiplex PCR, the repertoire was profiled, and TCRdb retains in-frame clones only, with some absent. Of around 560,000 clones in the sample, roughly 95% were seen once. This CDR3 is 16 amino acids long. Losses at the gene ends were 4 bases for V and 4 bases for J; bases not matched to a gene: 7. CDR1 is SEHNR, CDR2 FQNEAQ, per germline (reference sequence). Overall study findings and caveats: When naive CD4 clonotypes were compared across four donors, 4% to 6.5% were shared. Non-shared clonotypes had lower generation probabilities than those shared by all four donors.

The chain has TRBV7-9 and TRBJ2-6, with 7 bases that match TRBD2. This TCR came from a woman aged 25-40 years in good health. Material for sequencing was naive CD8+ T cells sorted from blood. CDR3 in DNA: TGTGCCAGCAGCTCACTCAGCGGGGCCGGGGCCAACGTCCTGACTTTC. It codes for CASSSLSGAGANVLTF.